The clone carrying this TCR beta chain has at least ten counts. The antigen remains unidentified. The CDR3 is 13 amino acids. Trimming took off 5 bases at V and 2 bases at J, with 10 bases between the two ends. The germline CDR1 and CDR2 sequences are SGHTA and FQGNSA. This record comes from a study of T cells after yellow fever vaccination. In the study overall: It was SMART-Seq v4 Ultra Low Input that prepared the fractions with low cell numbers. General study findings and limits: Clones that expanded after primary vaccination mostly reappeared after the booster (roughly 96% CD4, roughly 87% CD8).

For TCR, cDNA came from 5'RACE template switching, which added a universal primer site and UMIs. TCRdb itself ran the 5' RACE reads through MiXCR, one entry per CDR3 protein. The table has 550,000 to 750,000 distinct CDR3 sequences, roughly 13% seen once. The source was PBMCs, collected on the day of the yellow fever booster vaccination. The V gene is TRBV7-2, the J gene TRBJ2-7; D could derive from TRBD1 or TRBD2 (5 bases each). The TCR originated in a young man who received the YFV17D yellow fever vaccine. The chain's CDR3 is CASSEGRTYEQYF. In DNA form, the CDR3 reads TGTGCCAGCAGCGAGGGACGAACCTACGAGCAGTACTTC.